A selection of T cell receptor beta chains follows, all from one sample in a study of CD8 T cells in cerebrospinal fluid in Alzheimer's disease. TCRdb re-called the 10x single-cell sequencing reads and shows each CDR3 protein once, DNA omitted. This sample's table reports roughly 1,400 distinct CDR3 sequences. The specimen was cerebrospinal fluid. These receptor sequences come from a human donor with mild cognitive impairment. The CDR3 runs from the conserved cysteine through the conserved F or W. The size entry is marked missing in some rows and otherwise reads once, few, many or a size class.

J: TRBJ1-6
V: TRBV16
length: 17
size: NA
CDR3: CASSRADTSSYNSPLHF

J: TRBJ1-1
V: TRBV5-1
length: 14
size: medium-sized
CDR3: CASSGGVVNTEAFF

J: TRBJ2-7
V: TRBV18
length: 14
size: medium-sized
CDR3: CASSPRRTSYEQYF

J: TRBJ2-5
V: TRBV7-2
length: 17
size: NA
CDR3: CASSFPGLAGGRETQYF

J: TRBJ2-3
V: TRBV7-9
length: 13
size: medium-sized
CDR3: CASSPEPPDTQYF

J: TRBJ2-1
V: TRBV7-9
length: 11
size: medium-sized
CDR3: CASSNPGNQFF

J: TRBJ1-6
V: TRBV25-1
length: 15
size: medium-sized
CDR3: CASSDRHSYNSPLHF

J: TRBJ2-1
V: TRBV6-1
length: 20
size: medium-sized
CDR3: CASSIRSHRDSHSRYNEQFF

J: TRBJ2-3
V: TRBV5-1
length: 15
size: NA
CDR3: CASSLAGGPIDTQYF

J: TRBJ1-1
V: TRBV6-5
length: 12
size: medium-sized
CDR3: CASSYSLWVAFF

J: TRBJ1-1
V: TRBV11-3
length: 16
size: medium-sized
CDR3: CASSSALGGVNTEAFF

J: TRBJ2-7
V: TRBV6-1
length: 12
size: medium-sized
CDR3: CATEDITYEQYF

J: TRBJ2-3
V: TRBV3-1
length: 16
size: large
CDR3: CASSQALGGPVQGQYF

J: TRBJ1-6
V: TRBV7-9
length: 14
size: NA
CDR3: CASSQDRESSPLHF

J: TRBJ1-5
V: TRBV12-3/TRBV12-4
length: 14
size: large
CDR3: CASSLGGPGQPQHF

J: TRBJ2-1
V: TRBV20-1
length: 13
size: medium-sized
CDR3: CSASSAGPNEQFF

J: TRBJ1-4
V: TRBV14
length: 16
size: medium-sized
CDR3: CASSQPWTGANEKLFF

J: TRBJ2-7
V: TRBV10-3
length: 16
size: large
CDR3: CAIKARDREAAYEQYF

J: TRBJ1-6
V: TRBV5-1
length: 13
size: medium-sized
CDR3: CATSSGVNSPLHF

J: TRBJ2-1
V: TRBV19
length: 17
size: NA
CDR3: CASRRTSGGSRYNEQFF

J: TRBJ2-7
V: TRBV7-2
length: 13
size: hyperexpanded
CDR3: CASSLALRGEQYF

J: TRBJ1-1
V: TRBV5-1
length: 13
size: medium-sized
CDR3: CASRYRENTEAFF

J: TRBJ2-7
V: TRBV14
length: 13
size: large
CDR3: CASSQALKGEQYF

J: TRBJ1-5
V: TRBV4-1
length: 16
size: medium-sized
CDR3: CASSHRASATGQPQHF

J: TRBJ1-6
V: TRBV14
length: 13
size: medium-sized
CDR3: CASSPELYSPLHF

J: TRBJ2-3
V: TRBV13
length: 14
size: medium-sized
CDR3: CASSLRSGADTQYF

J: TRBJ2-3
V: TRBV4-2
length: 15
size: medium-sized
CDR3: CASSQEGQGADTQYF

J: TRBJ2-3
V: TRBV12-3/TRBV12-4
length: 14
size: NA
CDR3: CASRYTGSTDTQYF

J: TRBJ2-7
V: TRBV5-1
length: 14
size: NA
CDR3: CASSPGQGVYEQYF

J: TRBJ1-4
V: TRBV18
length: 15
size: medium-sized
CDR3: CASSPLVGSQEKLFF

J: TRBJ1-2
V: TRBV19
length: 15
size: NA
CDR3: CASSIEDGYNYGYTF

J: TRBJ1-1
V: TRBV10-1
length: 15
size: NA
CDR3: CASSGQGALNTEAFF

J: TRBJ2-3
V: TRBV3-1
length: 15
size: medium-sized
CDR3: CASSQRVSSTDTQYF

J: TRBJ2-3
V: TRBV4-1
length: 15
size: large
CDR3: CASSRSPRDGGTQYF

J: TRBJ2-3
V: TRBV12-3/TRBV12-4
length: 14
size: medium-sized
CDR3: CASSWDGSTDTQYF

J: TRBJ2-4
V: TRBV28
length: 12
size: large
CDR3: CASSLRGAIQYF

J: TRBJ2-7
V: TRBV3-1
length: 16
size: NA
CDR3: CASSQGRSAFGYEQYF

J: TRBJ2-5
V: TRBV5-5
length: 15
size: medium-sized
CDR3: CASSSSDRAVETQYF

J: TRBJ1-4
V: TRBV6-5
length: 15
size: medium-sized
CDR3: CASSSRKLTNEKLFF

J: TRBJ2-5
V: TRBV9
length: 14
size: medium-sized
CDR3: CASSTDLAQETQYF

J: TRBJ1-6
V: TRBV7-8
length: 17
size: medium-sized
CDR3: CASSLQASFSYNSPLHF

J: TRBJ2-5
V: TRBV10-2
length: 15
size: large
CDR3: CASSETGQGMKTQYF

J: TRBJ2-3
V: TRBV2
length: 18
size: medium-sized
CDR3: CASTPIGAGGQSTDTQYF

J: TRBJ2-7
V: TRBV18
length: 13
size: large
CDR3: CASSPTTTYEQYF

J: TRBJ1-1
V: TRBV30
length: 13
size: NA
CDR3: CAWSAGTATEAFF

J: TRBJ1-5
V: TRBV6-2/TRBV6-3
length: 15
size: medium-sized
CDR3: CASSPFGGSGQPQHF

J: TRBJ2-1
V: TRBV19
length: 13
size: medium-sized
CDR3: CASMAPGSWEQFF

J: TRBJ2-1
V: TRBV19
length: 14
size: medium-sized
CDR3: CASSIRGGGNEQFF

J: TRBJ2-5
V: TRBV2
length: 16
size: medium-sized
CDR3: CASSERGTGPQETQYF